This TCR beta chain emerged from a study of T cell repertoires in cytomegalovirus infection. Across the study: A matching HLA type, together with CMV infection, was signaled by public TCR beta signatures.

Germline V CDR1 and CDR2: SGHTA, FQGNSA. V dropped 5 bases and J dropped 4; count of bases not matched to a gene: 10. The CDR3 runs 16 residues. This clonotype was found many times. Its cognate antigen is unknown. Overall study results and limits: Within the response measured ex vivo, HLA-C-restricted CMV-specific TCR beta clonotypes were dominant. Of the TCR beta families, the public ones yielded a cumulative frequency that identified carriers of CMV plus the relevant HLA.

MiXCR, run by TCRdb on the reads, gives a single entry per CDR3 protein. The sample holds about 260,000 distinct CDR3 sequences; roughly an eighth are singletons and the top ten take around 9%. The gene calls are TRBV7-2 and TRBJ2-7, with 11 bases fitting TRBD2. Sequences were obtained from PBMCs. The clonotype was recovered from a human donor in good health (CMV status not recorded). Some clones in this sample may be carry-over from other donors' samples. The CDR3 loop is CASSRLPGLAAYEQYF. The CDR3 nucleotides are TGTGCCAGCAGCAGATTACCGGGACTAGCGGCATACGAGCAGTACTTC.